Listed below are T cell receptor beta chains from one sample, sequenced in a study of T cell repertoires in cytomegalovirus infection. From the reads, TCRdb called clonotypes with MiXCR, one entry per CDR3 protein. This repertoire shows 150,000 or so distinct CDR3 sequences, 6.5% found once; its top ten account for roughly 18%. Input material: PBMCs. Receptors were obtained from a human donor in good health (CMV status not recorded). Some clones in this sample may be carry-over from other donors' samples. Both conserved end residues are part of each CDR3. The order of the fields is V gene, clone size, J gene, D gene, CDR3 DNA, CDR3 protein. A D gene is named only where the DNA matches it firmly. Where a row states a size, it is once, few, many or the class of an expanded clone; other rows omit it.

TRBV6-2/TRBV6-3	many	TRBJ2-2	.	TGTGCCAGCAGTTACCTGGGACGGGGGACCGGGGAGCTGTTTTTT	CASSYLGRGTGELFF
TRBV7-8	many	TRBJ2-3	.	TGTGCCAGCAGCCCCACCTCTCACACAGATACGCAGTATTTT	CASSPTSHTDTQYF
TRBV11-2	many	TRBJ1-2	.	TGTGCCAGCAGCTTAGACAGGGATATCGATGGCTACACCTTC	CASSLDRDIDGYTF
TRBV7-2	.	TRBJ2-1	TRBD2	TGTGCCAGCACCTGGACAGCGGGGGCTTACAATGAGCAGTTCTTC	CASTWTAGAYNEQFF
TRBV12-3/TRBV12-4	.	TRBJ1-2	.	TGTGCCAGCTACGGCCGGGGTAACTATGGCTACACCTTC	CASYGRGNYGYTF
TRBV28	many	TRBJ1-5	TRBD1	TGTGCCAGCAGTTTATTTGCGGCCAGGGGGAATCAGCCCCAGCATTTT	CASSLFAARGNQPQHF
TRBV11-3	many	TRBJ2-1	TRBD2	TGTGCCAGCAGCCGAGGGGGACTAGCGGGGGGGTTTTATGAGCAGTTCTTC	CASSRGGLAGGFYEQFF
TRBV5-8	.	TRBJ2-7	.	TGTGACAGCGGATCGGGACAATCCTCGAAGTACTTC	CDSGSGQSSKYF
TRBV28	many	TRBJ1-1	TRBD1	TGTGCCAGCAGTCCCATAGACCGACAGGGTACTGAAGCTTTCTTT	CASSPIDRQGTEAFF
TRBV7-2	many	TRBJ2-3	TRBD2	TGTGCCAGCAGCTTAGTACTAGCGGGGGGGCATCCCTCAGGTACGCAGTATTTT	CASSLVLAGGHPSGTQYF
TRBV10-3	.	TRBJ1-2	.	TGTGCCATCAGTGAAGGCGGGAACTATGGCTACACCTTC	CAISEGGNYGYTF
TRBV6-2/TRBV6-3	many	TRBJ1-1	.	TGTGCCAGCAGTACCCGCGTTGGGGCTTTCTTT	CASSTRVGAFF
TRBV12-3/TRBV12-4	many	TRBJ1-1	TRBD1	TGTGCCAGCAGTTTTCTGGTGGGGACAGACATGAACACTGAAGCTTTCTTT	CASSFLVGTDMNTEAFF
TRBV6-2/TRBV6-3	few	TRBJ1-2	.	TGTGCCAGCAGCTCGGACGCTTCGTATGGCTACACCTTC	CASSSDASYGYTF
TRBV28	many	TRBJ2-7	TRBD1	TGTGCCAGCAGTTCGCCTGGAGGGACAGGGGGCGACGAGCAGTACTTC	CASSSPGGTGGDEQYF
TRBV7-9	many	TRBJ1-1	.	TGTGCCAGCAGCCCAAGGACAGAATTGAACACTGAAGCTTTCTTT	CASSPRTELNTEAFF
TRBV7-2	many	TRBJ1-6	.	TGTGCCAGCAGCTTGGAACAGGGCCTTCGCAATTCACCCCTCCACTTT	CASSLEQGLRNSPLHF
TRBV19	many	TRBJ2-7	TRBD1	TGTGCCAGTAGTAAAAACAGGGGCCCGCGAGGATACGAGCAGTACTTC	CASSKNRGPRGYEQYF
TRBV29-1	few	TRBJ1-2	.	TGCAGCGTGGACGGAATATATGGCTACACCTTC	CSVDGIYGYTF
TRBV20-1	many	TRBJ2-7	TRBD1	TGCAGTGCTCCGGGACAGGGCAACTACGAGCAGTACTTC	CSAPGQGNYEQYF
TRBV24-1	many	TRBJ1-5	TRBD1	TGTGCCACCAGTGATTCCAGGACAGGGAGCAATCAGCCCCAGCATTTT	CATSDSRTGSNQPQHF
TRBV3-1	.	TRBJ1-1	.	TGTGCCAGCAGCCATGAGGGGTTTGAAGCTTTCTTT	CASSHEGFEAFF
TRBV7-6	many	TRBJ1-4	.	TGTGCCAGCAGCGGGATGGGGGGAGCTAATGAAAAACTGTTTTTT	CASSGMGGANEKLFF
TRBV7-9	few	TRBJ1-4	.	TGTGCCAGCAGCTTAGCGCTGGGCCTGACCTTAGAGGGCGCAACTAATGAAAAACTGTTTTTT	CASSLALGLTLEGATNEKLFF
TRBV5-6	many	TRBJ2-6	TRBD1	TGTGCCAGCAGCTCCCGGGACAGGCCCAATTTTGGGGCCAACGTCCTGACTTTC	CASSSRDRPNFGANVLTF
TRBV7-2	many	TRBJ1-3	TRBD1	TGTGCCAGCAGCTCATCCACAGGGGGGTCAGGAAACACCATATATTTT	CASSSSTGGSGNTIYF
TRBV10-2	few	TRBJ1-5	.	TGCGCCAGCAGGAACTCAGGGGAGGGAGGCAATCAGCCCCAGCATTTT	CASRNSGEGGNQPQHF
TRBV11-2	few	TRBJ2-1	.	TGTGCCAGCAGCCCCCAGCGGAGCTCCTACAATGAGCAGTTCTTC	CASSPQRSSYNEQFF
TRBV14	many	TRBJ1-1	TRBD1	TGTGCCAGCAGCCATGCAAGACAGGGACAGAACACTGAAGCTTTCTTT	CASSHARQGQNTEAFF
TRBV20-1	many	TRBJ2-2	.	TGCAGTGCTAGAGAAAGCGGTTGGACCGGGGAGCTGTTTTTT	CSARESGWTGELFF
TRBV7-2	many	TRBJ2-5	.	TGTGCCAGCAGCCCAACACTAGCAGGGGAGACCCAGTACTTC	CASSPTLAGETQYF
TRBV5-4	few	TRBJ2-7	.	TGTGCCAGCAGCATACAGACAGGTTCCTCCTACGAGCAGTACTTC	CASSIQTGSSYEQYF